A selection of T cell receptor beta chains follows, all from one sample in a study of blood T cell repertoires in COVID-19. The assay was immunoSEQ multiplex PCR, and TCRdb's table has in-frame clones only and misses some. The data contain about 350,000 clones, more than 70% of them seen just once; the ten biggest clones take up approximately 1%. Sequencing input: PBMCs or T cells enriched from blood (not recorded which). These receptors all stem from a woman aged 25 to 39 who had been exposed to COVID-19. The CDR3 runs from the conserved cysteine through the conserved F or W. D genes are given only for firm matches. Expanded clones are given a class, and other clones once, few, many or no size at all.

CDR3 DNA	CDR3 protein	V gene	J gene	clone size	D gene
TGTGCCAGCAGCGACAACAGGGGTTTCTACTTC	CASSDNRGFYF	TRBV7-9	TRBJ2-4	.	TRBD1
TGTGCCAGCAGCTTGGAGACAGGGGGTGTACTTCGCAATCAGCCCCAGCATTTT	CASSLETGGVLRNQPQHF	TRBV7-8	TRBJ1-5	.	TRBD1
TGTGCCAGCAGGCTGACAGGGACCTACAATGAGCAGTTCTTC	CASRLTGTYNEQFF	TRBV27	TRBJ2-1	.	TRBD1
TGCAGCGTTTCTAGGACTAGCGGGTACGAGCAGTACTTC	CSVSRTSGYEQYF	TRBV29-1	TRBJ2-7	.	TRBD2
TGTGCCAGCAGTTTCTACCCCGGGACAGCTGACTATGGCTACACCTTC	CASSFYPGTADYGYTF	TRBV28	TRBJ1-2	.	TRBD1
TGTGCCAGCAGCCTATACAATGAGCAGTTCTTC	CASSLYNEQFF	TRBV27	TRBJ2-1	.	.
TGTGCCAGCAGGGGGGAGGGGCTTTCTGGATTAGCTTTCTTT	CASRGEGLSGLAFF	TRBV2	TRBJ1-1	.	.
TGTGCCAGCAGCCGACTAGCGGCGAGGGACGGGGAGACCCAGTACTTC	CASSRLAARDGETQYF	TRBV4-2	TRBJ2-5	.	TRBD2
TGCATCATCTCAGGGGGTGTGGGCACTGAAGCTTTCTTT	CIISGGVGTEAFF	TRBV29-1	TRBJ1-1	.	TRBD1
TGCGCCAGCAGCCGATCTCCCCTATTGAACCGGGACAGGGTGGCAGATACGCAGTATTTT	CASSRSPLLNRDRVADTQYF	TRBV5-1	TRBJ2-3	.	TRBD1
TGTGCCAGCGAAGATAACAGGGACCGCACAGATACGCAGTATTTT	CASEDNRDRTDTQYF	TRBV11-1	TRBJ2-3	.	.
TGTGCCAGCAGTAACCTGGGACAGCGGAGCTACGAGCAGTACTTC	CASSNLGQRSYEQYF	TRBV27	TRBJ2-7	.	TRBD1
TGTGCCAGCCGCTATAACACCGGGGAGCTGTTTTTT	CASRYNTGELFF	TRBV27	TRBJ2-2	.	.
TGTGCCACCCGCCGAGCCAGGGAAGTACAGCCCCAGCATTTT	CATRRAREVQPQHF	TRBV6-5	TRBJ1-5	few	.
TGTGCCAGCTCACCGCGGACAGGGGCCGACTATGGCTACACCTTC	CASSPRTGADYGYTF	TRBV18	TRBJ1-2	.	TRBD1
TGTGCCAGCAGCCTTCCGGGACAGCTCCCCATCTTC	CASSLPGQLPIF	TRBV28	TRBJ2-7	once	TRBD1
.	CASSPGNVGTGAPGDF	TRBV5-4	TRBJ2-7	.	.
TGTGCCAGCAGTTTGTTTAGGGGCAATGAGCAGTTCTTC	CASSLFRGNEQFF	TRBV27	TRBJ2-1	.	.
TGCGCCAGCAGCTTGGGCGGACAGGGGGCGGATGGCTACACCTTC	CASSLGGQGADGYTF	TRBV5-1	TRBJ1-2	.	TRBD1
TGTGCCAGCAGCCCCGGGGTGTTCCAGCATTTT	CASSPGVFQHF	TRBV7-9	TRBJ1-5	.	.
TGTGCCACCAGTGACTTCCTAGCGGGAGAGGAGCAGTTCTTC	CATSDFLAGEEQFF	TRBV24-1	TRBJ2-1	once	TRBD2
TGTGCCACCAGTGATTTTGCGGGAGTCACTGAGCAGTTCTTC	CATSDFAGVTEQFF	TRBV24-1	TRBJ2-1	.	TRBD2
TGTGCCAGCAGCCAAGATCATAGGGGGGGGCGGAGGTACGAGCAGTACTTC	CASSQDHRGGRRYEQYF	TRBV3-1/TRBV3-2	TRBJ2-7	.	.
TGTGCCAGCAGACAGGGGGCAAGCAATCAGCCCCAGCATTTT	CASRQGASNQPQHF	TRBV2	TRBJ1-5	.	TRBD1
TGTGCCAGCAGCTTAGCAGTGACAGAGTCCTACGAGCAGTACTTC	CASSLAVTESYEQYF	TRBV7-8	TRBJ2-7	.	.
TGTGCCAGCAGCTCCTATGGAGGCTGGGGAATGGCTTTCTTT	CASSSYGGWGMAFF	TRBV11-2	TRBJ1-1	.	.
TGTGCCAGTAGTATTATGGCGGGAAGAGAGACCCAGTACTTC	CASSIMAGRETQYF	TRBV19	TRBJ2-5	.	.
TGTGCCACCGGAGGGGATATGAACACTGAAGCTTTCTTT	CATGGDMNTEAFF	TRBV7-9	TRBJ1-1	.	.
TGTGCCTGCACCTCCGGGGCCTACGAGCAGTACTTC	CACTSGAYEQYF	TRBV30	TRBJ2-7	.	.
TGTGCCAGCAGCGCCCAGACAGGGGGAAGCAATGAGCAGTTCTTC	CASSAQTGGSNEQFF	TRBV7-6	TRBJ2-1	.	TRBD1
TGCGCCAGCAGCTTGGTGGGGGGTGGAAACACCATATATTTT	CASSLVGGGNTIYF	TRBV5-1	TRBJ1-3	.	.
TGCGCCAGCAGCCAAGGTCTAGCTAAATACGAGCAGTACTTC	CASSQGLAKYEQYF	TRBV4-1	TRBJ2-7	.	.
TGTGCCAGCAGCTTTTCGGGGGGTAATGAGCAGTTCTTC	CASSFSGGNEQFF	TRBV7-2	TRBJ2-1	once	TRBD2
TGTGCCAGTAGTATCCTGGGGACTAGCGGGTCCTACAATGAGCAGTTCTTC	CASSILGTSGSYNEQFF	TRBV19	TRBJ2-1	.	TRBD2
TGTGCCTGGAGTACAGTGAACACTGAAGCTTTCTTT	CAWSTVNTEAFF	TRBV30	TRBJ1-1	few	.
TGTGCCAGCAGCCCCGGGACTAGCGGCAATGAGCAGTTCTTC	CASSPGTSGNEQFF	TRBV3-1/TRBV3-2	TRBJ2-1	.	TRBD2
TGTGCCAGCACCCCCTGGGGGGGCAGCAATCAGCCCCAGCATTTT	CASTPWGGSNQPQHF	TRBV7-2	TRBJ1-5	.	.
TGCGCCAGCAGCTTGACTAGCGGGAGGTTCTTGGACGAGCAGTACTTC	CASSLTSGRFLDEQYF	TRBV5-1	TRBJ2-7	.	TRBD2
TGTGCCAGCAGCCGCCTAGCGGGAGGGCCCTACGAGCAGTACTTC	CASSRLAGGPYEQYF	TRBV28	TRBJ2-7	.	TRBD2
TGCAGCGTTGAAGGGGTCAGGATTGGCTATGGCTACACCTTC	CSVEGVRIGYGYTF	TRBV29-1	TRBJ1-2	few	.
TGTGCCAGCAGCTTAGCGAGGAACACTGAAGCTTTCTTT	CASSLARNTEAFF	TRBV7-6	TRBJ1-1	.	.
TGTGCCTGGAGTGCGCCGGGACAACTACATCAGCCCCAGCATTTT	CAWSAPGQLHQPQHF	TRBV30	TRBJ1-5	.	.
TGTGCCAGCAGTCGGGACTACCGGACCTACGAGCAGTACTTC	CASSRDYRTYEQYF	TRBV28	TRBJ2-7	few	TRBD2
TGCAGCGTTGAACACCTGGTAGCGGGCACCTACGAGCAGTACTTC	CSVEHLVAGTYEQYF	TRBV29-1	TRBJ2-7	.	TRBD2
TGTGCCAGCAGTCACAGGGGGCGAAGACAGCCCCAGCATTTT	CASSHRGRRQPQHF	TRBV28	TRBJ1-5	.	TRBD1
TGTGCCAGCAGTGGGGGCGCTCCCCTATCACCCCTCCACTTT	CASSGGAPLSPLHF	TRBV2	TRBJ1-6	.	.
TGCGCCAGCAGCCCGGGACAGGGGTTTGGCTACACCTTC	CASSPGQGFGYTF	TRBV5-1	TRBJ1-2	once	TRBD1
TGTGCCATCAAAGGCGCAGGTGCATCTGAAGCTTTCTTT	CAIKGAGASEAFF	TRBV10-3	TRBJ1-1	.	.
TGCAGCGTTGAAACAGGGGGCTTCGGAGATACGCAGTATTTT	CSVETGGFGDTQYF	TRBV29-1	TRBJ2-3	.	TRBD1
TGTGCCAGCAGACAGGGGTCTGGGGAGCAGTACTTC	CASRQGSGEQYF	TRBV28	TRBJ2-7	.	TRBD1
TGCGCCAGCAGTCAATCAAGGACAGGGGGCACCGGGGAGCTGTTTTTT	CASSQSRTGGTGELFF	TRBV23-1	TRBJ2-2	.	TRBD1
TGTGCCAGCAGTGACGGAGCAGGGCTGTTCTCCTACGAGCAGTACTTC	CASSDGAGLFSYEQYF	TRBV2	TRBJ2-7	.	.
TGTGCCAGTAGTCCCCTTGGGACAGGCCAAGAGACCCAGTACTTC	CASSPLGTGQETQYF	TRBV19	TRBJ2-5	.	TRBD1
TGTGCCAGCTCACCAACCACAGAGCCCTACGAGCAGTACTTC	CASSPTTEPYEQYF	TRBV18	TRBJ2-7	.	.
TGTGCCAGCAGCCCAACACGAGGGTTTGGCGGCAATCAGCCCCAGCATTTT	CASSPTRGFGGNQPQHF	TRBV4-2	TRBJ1-5	.	.